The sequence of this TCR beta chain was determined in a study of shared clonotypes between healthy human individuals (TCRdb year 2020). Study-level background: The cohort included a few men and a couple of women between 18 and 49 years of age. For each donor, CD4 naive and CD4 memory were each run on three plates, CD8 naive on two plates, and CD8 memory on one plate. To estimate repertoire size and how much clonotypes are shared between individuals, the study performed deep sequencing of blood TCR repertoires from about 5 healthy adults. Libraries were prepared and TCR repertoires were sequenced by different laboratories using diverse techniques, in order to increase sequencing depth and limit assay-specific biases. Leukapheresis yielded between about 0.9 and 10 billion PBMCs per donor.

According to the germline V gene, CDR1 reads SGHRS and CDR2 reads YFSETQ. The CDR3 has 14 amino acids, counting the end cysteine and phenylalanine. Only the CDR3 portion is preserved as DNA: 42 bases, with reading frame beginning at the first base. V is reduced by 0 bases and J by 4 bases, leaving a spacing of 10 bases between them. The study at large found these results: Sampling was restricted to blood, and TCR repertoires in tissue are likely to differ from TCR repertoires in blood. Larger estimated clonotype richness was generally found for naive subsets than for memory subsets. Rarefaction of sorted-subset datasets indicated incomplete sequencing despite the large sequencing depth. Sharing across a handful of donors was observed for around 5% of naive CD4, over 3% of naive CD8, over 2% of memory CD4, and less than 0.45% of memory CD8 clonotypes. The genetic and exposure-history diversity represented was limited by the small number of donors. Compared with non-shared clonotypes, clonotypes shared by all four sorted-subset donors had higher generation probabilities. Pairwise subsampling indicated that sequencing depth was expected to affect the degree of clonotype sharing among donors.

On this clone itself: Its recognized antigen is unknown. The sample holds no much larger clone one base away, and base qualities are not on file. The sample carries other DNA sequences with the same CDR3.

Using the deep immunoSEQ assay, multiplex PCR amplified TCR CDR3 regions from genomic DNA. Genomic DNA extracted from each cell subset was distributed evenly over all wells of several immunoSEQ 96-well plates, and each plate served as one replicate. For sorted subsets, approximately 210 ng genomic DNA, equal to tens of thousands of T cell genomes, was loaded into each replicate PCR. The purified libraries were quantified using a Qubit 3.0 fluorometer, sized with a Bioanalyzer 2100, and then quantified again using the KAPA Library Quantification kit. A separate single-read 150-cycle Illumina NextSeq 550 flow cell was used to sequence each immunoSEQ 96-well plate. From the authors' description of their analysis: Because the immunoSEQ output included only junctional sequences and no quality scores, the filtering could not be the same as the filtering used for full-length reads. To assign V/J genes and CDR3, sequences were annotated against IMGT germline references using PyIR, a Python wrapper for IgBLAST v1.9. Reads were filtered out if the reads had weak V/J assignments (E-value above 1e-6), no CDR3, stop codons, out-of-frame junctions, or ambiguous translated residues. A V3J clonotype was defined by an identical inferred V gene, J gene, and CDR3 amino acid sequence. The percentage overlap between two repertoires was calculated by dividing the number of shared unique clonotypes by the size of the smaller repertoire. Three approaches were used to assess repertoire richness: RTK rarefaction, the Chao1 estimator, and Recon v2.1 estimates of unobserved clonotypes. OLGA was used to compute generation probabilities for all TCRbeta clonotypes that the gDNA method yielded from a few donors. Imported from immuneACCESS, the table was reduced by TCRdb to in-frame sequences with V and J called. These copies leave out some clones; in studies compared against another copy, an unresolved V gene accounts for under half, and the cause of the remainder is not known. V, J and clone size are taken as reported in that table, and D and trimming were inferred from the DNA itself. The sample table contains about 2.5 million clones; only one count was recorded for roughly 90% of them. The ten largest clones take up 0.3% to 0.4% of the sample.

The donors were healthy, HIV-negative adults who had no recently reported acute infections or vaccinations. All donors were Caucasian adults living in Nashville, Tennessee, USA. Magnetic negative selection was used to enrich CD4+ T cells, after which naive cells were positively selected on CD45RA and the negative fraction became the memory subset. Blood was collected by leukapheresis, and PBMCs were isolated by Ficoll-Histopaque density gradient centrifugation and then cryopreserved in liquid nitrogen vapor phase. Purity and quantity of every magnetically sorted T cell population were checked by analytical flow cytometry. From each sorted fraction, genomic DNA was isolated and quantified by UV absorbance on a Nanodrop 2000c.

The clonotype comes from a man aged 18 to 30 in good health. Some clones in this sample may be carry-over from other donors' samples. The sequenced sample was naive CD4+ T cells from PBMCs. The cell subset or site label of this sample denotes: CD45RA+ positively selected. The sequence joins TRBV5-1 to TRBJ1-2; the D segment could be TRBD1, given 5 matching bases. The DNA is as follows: TGCGCCAGCAGCTTGGATCCTGGGGGCTATGGCTACACCTTC. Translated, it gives CASSLDPGGYGYTF.